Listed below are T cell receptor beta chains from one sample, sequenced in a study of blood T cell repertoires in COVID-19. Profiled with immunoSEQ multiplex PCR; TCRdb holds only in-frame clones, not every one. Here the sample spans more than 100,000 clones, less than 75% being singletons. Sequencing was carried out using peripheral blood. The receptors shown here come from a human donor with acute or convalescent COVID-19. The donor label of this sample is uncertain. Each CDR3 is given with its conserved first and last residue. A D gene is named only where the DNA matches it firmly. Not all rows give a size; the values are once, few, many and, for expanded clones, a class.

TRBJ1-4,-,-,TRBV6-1,CASSERIWERYEKLFF,TGTGCCAGCAGTGAAAGGATCTGGGAGAGGTATGAAAAACTGTTTTTT
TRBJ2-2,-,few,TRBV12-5,CASGLSASANTGELFF,TGTGCTAGTGGTTTGAGCGCTAGCGCGAACACCGGGGAGCTGTTTTTT
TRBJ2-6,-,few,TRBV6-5,CASSSEAVLTF,TGTGCCAGCAGTTCAGAGGCCGTCCTGACTTTC
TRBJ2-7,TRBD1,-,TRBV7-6,CASSPSGTASYEQYF,TGTGCCAGCAGCCCCTCGGGGACAGCCTCCTACGAGCAGTACTTC
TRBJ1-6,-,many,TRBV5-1,CASSERENSPLHF,TGCGCCAGCAGCGAACGGGAGAATTCACCCCTCCACTTT
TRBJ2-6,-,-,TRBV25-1,CASTYGSSGANVLTF,TGTGCCAGCACCTACGGTAGCTCTGGGGCCAACGTCCTGACTTTC
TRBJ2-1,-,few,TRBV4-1,CASSQIGRRTHEQFF,TGCGCCAGCAGCCAGATCGGGCGGAGGACCCATGAGCAGTTCTTC
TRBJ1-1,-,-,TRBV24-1,CATRGGWDTEAFF,TGTGCCACCAGAGGGGGTTGGGACACTGAAGCTTTCTTT
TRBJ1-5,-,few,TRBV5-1,CASSLDPGRGRPQHF,TGCGCCAGCAGCCTTGACCCAGGCCGCGGGCGGCCCCAGCATTTT
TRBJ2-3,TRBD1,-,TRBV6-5,CASSSGQFTDTQYF,TGTGCCAGCAGCTCGGGACAGTTCACAGATACGCAGTATTTT
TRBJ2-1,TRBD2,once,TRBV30,CAWSVRLAGVGEQFF,TGTGCCTGGAGTGTACGACTAGCGGGGGTTGGTGAGCAGTTCTTC
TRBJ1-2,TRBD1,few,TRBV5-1,CASSLGPETGFGYTF,TGCGCCAGCAGCTTGGGGCCCGAGACAGGGTTCGGCTACACCTTC
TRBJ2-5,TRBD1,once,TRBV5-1,CASSSSTGKETQYF,TGCGCCAGCAGCTCCTCGACAGGGAAGGAGACCCAGTACTTC